This TCR beta chain was retrieved from a study of Graves' ophthalmopathy and Graves' hyperthyroidism listed by TCRdb under 2018. Turning to the overall study: Peripheral blood was collected at initial diagnosis, prior to any treatment. The study used signatures of the TCR beta repertoire to tell Graves' ophthalmopathy apart from Graves' hyperthyroidism and to predict which patients would progress to ophthalmopathy. In total, 135 blood samples were TCR-sequenced: 43 ophthalmopathy, 80 or so hyperthyroidism and about 17 hyperthyroidism-to-ophthalmopathy patients. To explore V-J signatures that separate ophthalmopathy from hyperthyroidism, a discovery set of fewer than 110 patients was enrolled, consisting of about 45 with ophthalmopathy and approximately 57 with stable hyperthyroidism. An independent validation cohort was composed of roughly 18 hyperthyroidism patients and around 15 patients who later progressed from hyperthyroidism to ophthalmopathy. In five or six hyperthyroidism patients, the T-cell repertoire of thyroid tissue was compared with the T-cell repertoire of blood. Once sampling was done, hyperthyroidism patients were given methimazole at a starting dose of 30 mg daily, while ophthalmopathy patients were given high-dose intravenous methylprednisolone. For training and testing, the approximately 92 patients in the discovery cohort were randomly divided in a 7:3 ratio. Study-wide conclusions, independent of this receptor: No statistical method was used to predetermine the sample size, and group allocation was not hidden from the investigators. Ophthalmopathy was separated from stable hyperthyroidism by the 13-signature model with roughly 87% sensitivity and about 81% specificity in cross-validation and with 80%/75% in the test set. Most of the expanded thyroid clonotypes with a frequency above 0.001 were also detected in blood, and it was suggested that the thyroid immune response may be reflected by blood repertoires. In validation, the model predicted ophthalmopathy progression with 55% to 71% sensitivity and roughly 72% specificity; more than ten predicted patients were CT-confirmed with GO in a median of around 6 months.

With respect to this clonotype: Its antigen is currently not known. Base qualities are not provided; no much larger clone lies one nucleotide away.

For repertoire sequencing, the TCR beta CDR3 regions were amplified from RNA transcripts. A first-round RT-PCR used HTBI primers with the Qiagen OneStep RT-PCR kit, followed by a second-round multiplex PCR, size selection and purification. Sequencing of the libraries was carried out on an Illumina HiSeq2000 in paired-end mode with 100 bp reads. The authors processed their data as follows. SOAPnuke was used to process the reads, removing any read that contained adapters or uncalled bases, had a mean Phred below 15, or lacked an exact match to the constant primer or identifier. High-quality paired reads were merged with COPE v1.2.5. Each unique nucleotide sequence was treated as a clonotype, and MiTCR v1.1 was used to align the clonotypes to the IMGT TRB V, D and J references. Only V-J combinations with frequency above 0.0001 were analysed, covering 99% to 99.2% of repertoires. For each V-J combination, a TCR clonal expansion and chaos score was defined as the ratio of F50 clonal expansion to chaos observed in the TCRdist matrix. Welch's t-statistics and random forest were used to narrow the features down to 10 to 15 V-J combinations, which were then fed into a naive Bayes classifier. The similarity between thyroid and blood repertoires was quantified using the Morisita-Horn index. The public reads were reprocessed in TCRdb via fastp at Q25 and MiXCR, keeping in-frame beta chains. All rows with the same CDR3 protein become a single entry with the most common DNA and genes. The V and J calls and clone size come from TCRdb's table, not from the authors' own analysis. This sample has approximately 380,000 distinct CDR3 sequences in its table, and roughly 21% of those were observed once. The ten most abundant clones make up more than 2.5% of the sample.

Stable hyperthyroidism was defined as no progression to ophthalmopathy within 18 months of follow-up. Patients with hyperthyroidism were aged 18 to 65 years, had been newly diagnosed, and had a disease duration of less than 2 months. Patients were excluded if they had other autoimmune diseases, uncontrolled infections, pregnancy or lactation. Clinical symptoms, serum thyroxine, TRAb, thyroid ultrasound and orbital computed tomography were used for diagnosis. Ficoll-Paque density gradient centrifugation was used to isolate PBMCs from around 9.1 ml of fresh peripheral blood. Trizol reagent was used to extract the total RNA, and its quality was then checked on an Agilent 2100 Bioanalyzer. Taken from cysteine to phenylalanine, the CDR3 has 15 residues. The DNA shown is the 45-base CDR3, in frame from base 1. CDR1 and CDR2 were assigned from the germline V gene (reference sequence) as DFQATT and SNEGSKA. Trimming removed 0 bases from V and 4 bases from J, leaving 16 bases between the germline ends.

Recombination connected TRBV20-1 to TRBJ2-7, and perhaps TRBD1 as D gene, on 6 matching bases. The clonotype comes from a young woman with stable Graves' hyperthyroidism. Donor details come from another sample of the same person, matched by shared clones. The specimen sequenced was peripheral blood. The CDR3 is CSARDAIGTKYEQYF. The nucleotide sequence reads as follows: TGCAGTGCTAGAGATGCTATAGGGACAAAGTACGAGCAGTACTTC.